This T cell receptor (beta chain) is drawn from a study of blood T cell repertoires in COVID-19. The CDR3 loop spans 14 amino acids. Germline CDR1 is SNHLY and CDR2 is FYNNEI. V trimming: 6 bases; J trimming: 5 bases; junction bases outside the gene matches: 7. Data came from immunoSEQ multiplex PCR; TCRdb stores just in-frame clones and leaves some out. The sample has fewer than 350,000 clones, approximately 88% seen once. The receptor was derived from a middle-aged woman who had recovered from COVID-19. Input material: PBMCs or T cells enriched from blood (not recorded which). This sequence joins TRBV2 and TRBJ2-1; 7 bases map to TRBD2. DNA for the CDR3: TGTGCCAGCAGGTCCAGCGCGGGAGACAATGAGCAGTTCTTC. This gives the protein CASRSSAGDNEQFF.